The clone carrying this T cell receptor beta chain was seen only once. Some clones are missing from TCRdb's copy, which holds only in-frame ones; the method was immunoSEQ multiplex PCR. The data contain fewer than 80,000 clones, 90% of them singletons. This entry is derived from a study of control samples from healthy donors and cancer patients. The sample comprised PBMCs. The source of this sequence is a man aged 60-69 years with colorectal cancer.

The DNA of the CDR3 is TGTGCCAGCAGCTACCTAGGCGATAGCTCCTATAATTCACCCCTCCACTTT. It translates to CASSYLGDSSYNSPLHF. This chain connects TRBV7-9 to TRBJ1-6; D is uncertain. CDR1 is SEHNR, CDR2 FQNEAQ, per germline (reference sequence). V was cut by 4 bases and J by 0 bases, with 13 bases left in between. CDR3 length equals 17 residues.